This T cell receptor beta chain stems from a study of shared clonotypes between healthy human individuals. Sorted-subset replicate PCR reactions were performed with approximately 200 ng DNA, corresponding to roughly 31,000 T cell genomes. TCRdb's copy holds only in-frame clones and misses some; the assay was immunoSEQ multiplex PCR. The sample holds roughly 2.5 million clones, around 90% seen once. Germline V gene lookup returns CDR1 SGHRS and CDR2 YFSETQ. This CDR3 spans 15 amino acids. The J segment lost 5 bases and the V segment lost 5 bases, leaving 11 bases of the junction unmatched. This rearrangement joins TRBV5-1 to TRBJ2-7; 9 nucleotides align to TRBD1. The TCR originated in a man aged 18-30 years in good health. Sequenced sample: naive CD4+ T cells sorted from blood. Subset defined: CD45RA+ positively selected. The DNA of the CDR3 is TGCGCCAGCAGTCCTGACAGGGGGAGAACGGACGAGCAGTACTTC. This gives the protein CASSPDRGRTDEQYF.